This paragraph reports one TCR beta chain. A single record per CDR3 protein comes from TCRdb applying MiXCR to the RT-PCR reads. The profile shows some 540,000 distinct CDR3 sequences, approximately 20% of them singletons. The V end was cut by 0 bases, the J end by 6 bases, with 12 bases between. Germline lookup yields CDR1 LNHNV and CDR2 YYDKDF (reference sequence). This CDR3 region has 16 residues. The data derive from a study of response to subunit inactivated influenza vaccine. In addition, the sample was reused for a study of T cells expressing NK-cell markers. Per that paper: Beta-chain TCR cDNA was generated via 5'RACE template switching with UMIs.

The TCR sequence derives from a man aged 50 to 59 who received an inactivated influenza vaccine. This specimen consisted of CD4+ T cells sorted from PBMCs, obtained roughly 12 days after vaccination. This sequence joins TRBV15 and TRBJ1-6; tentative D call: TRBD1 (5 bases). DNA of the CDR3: TGTGCCACCAGCAGAGATCCAGGGTTTGGTAATTCACCCCTCCACTTT. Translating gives CATSRDPGFGNSPLHF.